The rows below give T cell receptor beta chains drawn from one sample of a study of T cell repertoires in cytomegalovirus infection. Via MiXCR, TCRdb re-called the reads, giving one row per CDR3 protein. The repertoire includes some 700,000 distinct CDR3 sequences, roughly a third of them detected once, and around 3% sits in the top ten. Sequencing was carried out using PBMCs. These receptors came from a human donor in good health (CMV status not recorded). Some clones in this sample may be carry-over from other donors' samples. CDR3s include the opening cysteine and the closing phenylalanine or tryptophan. D genes are given only for firm matches. Clone size is shown for a subset of rows, as once, few, many or a class of expanded clone.

few	TRBV20-1	-	TRBJ1-4	CSAEEDFEKLFF	TGCAGTGCGGAGGAGGATTTTGAAAAACTGTTTTTT
-	TRBV28	-	TRBJ2-5	CASSPPVWGRETQYF	TGTGCCAGCAGTCCCCCCGTCTGGGGCCGTGAGACCCAGTACTTC
-	TRBV28	-	TRBJ2-4	CASSLSGLNIQYF	TGTGCCAGCAGTTTATCAGGGTTAAACATTCAGTACTTC
few	TRBV28	-	TRBJ1-6	CATRRETYNSPLHF	TGTGCCACACGCAGGGAAACCTATAATTCACCCCTCCACTTT
-	TRBV15	TRBD2	TRBJ2-1	CATSRPPGGGKWLIEQFF	TGTGCCACCAGCAGACCGCCTGGGGGGGGGAAATGGTTGATTGAGCAGTTCTTC
-	TRBV27	-	TRBJ2-7	CASSLSLGPLGEQYF	TGTGCCAGCAGTTTATCCCTCGGGCCTTTAGGGGAGCAGTACTTC
few	TRBV28	-	TRBJ2-4	CASSQAGTKNIQYF	TGTGCCAGCAGTCAGGCGGGCACCAAAAACATTCAGTACTTC
few	TRBV20-1	TRBD2	TRBJ2-1	CSALTFSTRLVAGYNEQFF	TGCAGTGCCCTGACTTTTTCTACTCGATTGGTAGCGGGATACAATGAGCAGTTCTTC
-	TRBV7-9	-	TRBJ1-1	CASSPSRGRGNTEAFF	TGTGCCAGCAGCCCATCGAGGGGCAGGGGAAACACTGAAGCTTTCTTT
few	TRBV12-3/TRBV12-4	-	TRBJ2-7	CASSLEGRINEQYF	TGTGCCAGCAGTTTAGAGGGGCGGATAAACGAGCAGTACTTC
many	TRBV7-2	TRBD1	TRBJ1-5	CASSLARQGRGQPQHF	TGTGCCAGCAGCTTAGCGCGACAGGGGAGAGGTCAGCCCCAGCATTTT
many	TRBV7-9	-	TRBJ1-4	CASSLDYGFGQMNEKLFF	TGTGCCAGCAGCTTAGATTATGGTTTCGGACAGATGAATGAAAAACTGTTTTTT
-	TRBV9	TRBD1	TRBJ1-1	CASSDRGPRTEAFF	TGTGCCAGCAGCGACAGGGGACCGCGCACTGAAGCTTTCTTT
few	TRBV28	-	TRBJ1-2	CASKWGELGYGYTF	TGTGCCAGCAAATGGGGGGAACTTGGTTATGGCTACACCTTC
-	TRBV30	-	TRBJ2-1	CAGTSSWEQFF	TGTGCCGGAACTTCGTCCTGGGAGCAGTTCTTC
-	TRBV7-9	-	TRBJ1-1	CASSLQGSLTEAFF	TGTGCCAGCAGCTTACAGGGATCGCTAACTGAAGCTTTCTTT
-	TRBV28	-	TRBJ2-2	CASSFIPGELFF	TGTGCCAGCAGTTTTATTCCCGGGGAGCTGTTTTTT
-	TRBV19	-	TRBJ1-1	CASSITLTGMLNTEAFF	TGTGCCAGTAGTATCACGCTGACAGGAATGTTGAACACTGAAGCTTTCTTT
few	TRBV5-1	TRBD1	TRBJ1-6	CASSLPDRGPSPLHF	TGCGCCAGCAGCTTACCGGACAGGGGGCCTTCACCCCTCCACTTT
-	TRBV6-1	TRBD2	TRBJ2-5	CASSEAFTRGQETQYF	TGTGCCAGCAGTGAAGCGTTTACGCGGGGGCAAGAGACCCAGTACTTC
few	TRBV30	-	TRBJ1-5	CAWSQEYSNQPQHF	TGTGCCTGGAGTCAAGAATATAGCAATCAGCCCCAGCATTTT
few	TRBV28	-	TRBJ1-2	CASSPQGVGYGYTF	TGTGCCAGCAGTCCACAGGGAGTGGGGTATGGCTACACCTTC
few	TRBV28	-	TRBJ2-7	CASSPDRLYEQYF	TGTGCCAGCAGTCCGGACAGACTCTACGAGCAGTACTTC
-	TRBV10-3	-	TRBJ1-2	CAISASAGEGYGYTF	TGTGCCATCAGTGCTTCGGCAGGGGAAGGCTATGGCTACACCTTC
-	TRBV2	TRBD1	TRBJ2-3	CASRGQGVPDTQYF	TGTGCCAGCAGGGGACAGGGTGTCCCAGATACGCAGTATTTT
-	TRBV6-5	-	TRBJ2-7	CASSYTRQGPGEQYF	TGTGCCAGCAGTTACACGAGGCAGGGGCCAGGGGAGCAGTACTTC
-	TRBV19	TRBD2	TRBJ2-2	CASGERGPTGELFF	TGTGCCAGTGGAGAGCGGGGGCCCACCGGGGAGCTGTTTTTT
many	TRBV7-2	TRBD2	TRBJ2-7	CASSLVGSPGLAGGPRYEQYF	TGTGCCAGCAGCTTAGTGGGCAGTCCGGGACTAGCGGGAGGGCCGAGGTACGAGCAGTACTTC
-	TRBV6-2/TRBV6-3	-	TRBJ2-1	CASSPRRGGDNEQFF	TGTGCCAGCAGCCCCCGGCGGGGCGGGGACAATGAGCAGTTCTTC
-	TRBV7-9	-	TRBJ2-7	CASSPLDETVTYEQYF	TGTGCCAGCAGCCCTTTAGACGAGACAGTAACCTACGAGCAGTACTTC
-	TRBV28	-	TRBJ1-1	CASSLVDNPWGVEAFF	TGTGCCAGCAGTTTGGTAGACAATCCGTGGGGTGTGGAAGCTTTCTTT
-	TRBV2	TRBD1	TRBJ2-1	CASRSGQALDNEQFF	TGTGCCAGCAGATCGGGACAGGCGCTCGACAATGAGCAGTTCTTC
-	TRBV6-1	-	TRBJ2-2	CASSEALARSGELFF	TGTGCCAGCAGTGAGGCGTTAGCTCGGTCCGGGGAGCTGTTTTTT
-	TRBV4-1	TRBD1	TRBJ1-2	CASSPRDRDNYGYTF	TGCGCCAGCAGCCCCCGGGACAGGGATAACTATGGCTACACCTTC
-	TRBV7-3	-	TRBJ2-3	CASSPSSTWTDTQYF	TGTGCCAGCAGCCCATCTAGCACATGGACAGATACGCAGTATTTT
-	TRBV7-8	-	TRBJ2-2	CASSLAGDPNTGELFF	TGTGCCAGCAGCTTAGCGGGGGATCCGAACACCGGGGAGCTGTTTTTT
-	TRBV28	TRBD1	TRBJ1-5	CASSSGTVGQPQHF	TGTGCCAGCAGTTCCGGGACAGTGGGTCAGCCCCAGCATTTT
few	TRBV27	-	TRBJ1-6	CASKNLQGRNSPLHF	TGTGCCAGCAAAAATTTACAGGGACGAAATTCACCCCTCCACTTT
few	TRBV7-9	-	TRBJ1-2	CASSFSGLSGGYTF	TGTGCCAGCAGCTTCTCAGGACTTTCGGGCGGCTACACCTTC
few	TRBV7-9	-	TRBJ2-7	CASSFSSQYEQYF	TGTGCCAGCAGCTTTTCCTCCCAGTACGAGCAGTACTTC
few	TRBV29-1	-	TRBJ2-7	CSVDNAGGYEQYF	TGCAGCGTCGATAACGCGGGCGGGTACGAGCAGTACTTC
many	TRBV6-2/TRBV6-3	TRBD1	TRBJ1-5	CASSATGGNNQPQHF	TGTGCCAGCAGTGCCACAGGGGGCAACAATCAGCCCCAGCATTTT